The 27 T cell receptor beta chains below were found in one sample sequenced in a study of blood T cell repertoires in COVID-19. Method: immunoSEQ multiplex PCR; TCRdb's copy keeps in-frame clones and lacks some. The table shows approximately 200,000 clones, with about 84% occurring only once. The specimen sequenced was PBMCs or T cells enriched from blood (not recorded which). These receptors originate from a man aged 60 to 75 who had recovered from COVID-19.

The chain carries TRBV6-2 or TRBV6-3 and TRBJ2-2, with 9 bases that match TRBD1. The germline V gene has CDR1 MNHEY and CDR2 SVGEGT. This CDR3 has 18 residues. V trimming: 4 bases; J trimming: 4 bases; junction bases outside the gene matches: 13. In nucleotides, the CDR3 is TGTGCCAGCAGTTCACCCGGGACAGGGAAACCTATCACCGGGGAGCTGTTTTTT. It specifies CASSSPGTGKPITGELFF.

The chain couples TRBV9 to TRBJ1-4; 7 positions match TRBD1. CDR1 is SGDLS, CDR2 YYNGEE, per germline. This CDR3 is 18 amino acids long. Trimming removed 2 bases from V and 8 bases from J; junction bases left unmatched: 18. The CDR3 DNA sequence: TGTGCCAGCAGCGTCGGATTGACAGGGCGAGGGTTCAAGGAAAAACTGTTTTTT. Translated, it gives CASSVGLTGRGFKEKLFF.

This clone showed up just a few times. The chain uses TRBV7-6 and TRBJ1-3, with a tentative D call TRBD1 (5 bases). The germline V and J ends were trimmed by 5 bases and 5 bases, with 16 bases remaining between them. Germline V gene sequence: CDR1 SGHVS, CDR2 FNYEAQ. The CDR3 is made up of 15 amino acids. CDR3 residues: CASSMGPALRNTIYF. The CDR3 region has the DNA TGTGCCAGCAGCATGGGGCCGGCCTTAAGAAACACCATATATTTT.

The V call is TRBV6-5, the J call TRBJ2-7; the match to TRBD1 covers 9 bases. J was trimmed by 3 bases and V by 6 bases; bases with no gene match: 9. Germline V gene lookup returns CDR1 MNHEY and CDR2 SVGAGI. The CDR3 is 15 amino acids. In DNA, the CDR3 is TGTGCCAGCAGCTCCGGGACAGGGTTAGGCTACGAGCAGTACTTC. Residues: CASSSGTGLGYEQYF.

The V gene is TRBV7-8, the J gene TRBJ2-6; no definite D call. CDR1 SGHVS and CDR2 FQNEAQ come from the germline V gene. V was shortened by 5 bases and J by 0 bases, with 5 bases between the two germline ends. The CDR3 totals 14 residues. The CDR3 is CASSQLSGANVLTF. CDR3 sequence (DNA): TGTGCCAGCAGCCAACTCTCTGGGGCCAACGTCCTGACTTTC.

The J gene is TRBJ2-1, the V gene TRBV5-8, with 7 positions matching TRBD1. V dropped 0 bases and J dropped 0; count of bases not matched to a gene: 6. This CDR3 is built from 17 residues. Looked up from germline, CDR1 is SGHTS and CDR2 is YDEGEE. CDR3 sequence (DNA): TGTGCCAGCAGCTTGGCCAACAGGGGCGGCTCCTACAATGAGCAGTTCTTC. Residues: CASSLANRGGSYNEQFF.

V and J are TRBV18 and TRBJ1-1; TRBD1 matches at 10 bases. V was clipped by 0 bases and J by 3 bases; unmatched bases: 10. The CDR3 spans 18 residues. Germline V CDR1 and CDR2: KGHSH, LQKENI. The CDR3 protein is CASSPPGDRGLRYTEAFF. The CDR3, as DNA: TGTGCCAGCTCACCACCAGGAGACAGGGGGCTAAGGTACACTGAAGCTTTCTTT.

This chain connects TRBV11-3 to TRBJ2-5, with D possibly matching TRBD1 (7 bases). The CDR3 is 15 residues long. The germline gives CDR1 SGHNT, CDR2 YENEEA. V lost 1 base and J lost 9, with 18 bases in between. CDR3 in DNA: TGTGCCAGCAGCTTAGGGGGGACTTCCACAGGGGCCCAGTACTTC. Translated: CASSLGGTSTGAQYF.

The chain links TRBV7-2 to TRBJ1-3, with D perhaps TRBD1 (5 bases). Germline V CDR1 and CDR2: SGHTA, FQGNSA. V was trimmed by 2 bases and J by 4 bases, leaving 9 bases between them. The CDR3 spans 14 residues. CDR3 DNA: TGTGCCAGCAGCTTACAGGGCGTAGGAAACACCATATATTTT. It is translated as CASSLQGVGNTIYF.

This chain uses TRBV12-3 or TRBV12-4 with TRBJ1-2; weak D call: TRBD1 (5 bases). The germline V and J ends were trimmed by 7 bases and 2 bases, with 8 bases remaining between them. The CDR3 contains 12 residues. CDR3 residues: CASKPGNYGYTF. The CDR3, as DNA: TGTGCCAGCAAGCCAGGGAACTATGGCTACACCTTC.

The CDR3 DNA sequence: TGTGCCAGCAGCTTAGCTCAGACTAGCGGGGGGAAGACCCAGTACTTC. Its translation is CASSLAQTSGGKTQYF. The chain has TRBV7-6 and TRBJ2-5; TRBD2 agrees at 13 bases. CDR3 length: 16 residues. Germline V gives CDR1 SGHVS, CDR2 FNYEAQ. J was trimmed by 6 bases and V by 0 bases; bases with no gene match: 4.

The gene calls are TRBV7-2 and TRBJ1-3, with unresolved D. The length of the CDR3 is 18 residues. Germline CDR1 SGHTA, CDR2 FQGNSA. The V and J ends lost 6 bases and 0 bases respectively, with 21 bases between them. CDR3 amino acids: CASSLNGLPGPSGNTIYF. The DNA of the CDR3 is TGTGCCAGCAGTCTAAACGGACTGCCTGGGCCCTCTGGAAACACCATATATTTT.

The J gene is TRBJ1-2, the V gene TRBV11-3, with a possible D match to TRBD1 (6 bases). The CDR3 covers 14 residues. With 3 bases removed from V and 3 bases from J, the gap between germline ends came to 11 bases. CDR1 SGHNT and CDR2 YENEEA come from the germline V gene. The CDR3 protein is CASSFGGLDYGYTF. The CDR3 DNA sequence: TGTGCCAGCAGCTTCGGGGGGCTTGACTATGGCTACACCTTC.

CDR3 sequence (DNA): TGTGCCAGCTCCCGAGGAGGGGTCACTGAAGCTTTCTTT. Protein sequence: CASSRGGVTEAFF. The chain carries TRBV18 and TRBJ1-1, with D maybe TRBD1 (5 bases). V lost 6 bases and J lost 4, with 12 bases in between. The length of the CDR3 is 13 residues. Germline assignment: CDR1 KGHSH and CDR2 LQKENI.

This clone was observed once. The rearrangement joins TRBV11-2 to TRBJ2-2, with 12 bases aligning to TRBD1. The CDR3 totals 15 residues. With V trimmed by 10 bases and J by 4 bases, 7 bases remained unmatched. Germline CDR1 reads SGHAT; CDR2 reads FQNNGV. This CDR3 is CATMGQGAGTGELFF. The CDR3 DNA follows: TGTGCCACTATGGGACAGGGGGCGGGCACCGGGGAGCTGTTTTTT.

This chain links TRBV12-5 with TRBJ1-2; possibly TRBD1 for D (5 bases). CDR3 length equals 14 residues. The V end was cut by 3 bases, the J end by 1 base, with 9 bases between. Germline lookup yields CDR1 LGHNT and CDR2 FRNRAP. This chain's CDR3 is CASGFQGLNYGYTF. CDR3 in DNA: TGTGCTAGTGGTTTTCAGGGCCTTAACTATGGCTACACCTTC.

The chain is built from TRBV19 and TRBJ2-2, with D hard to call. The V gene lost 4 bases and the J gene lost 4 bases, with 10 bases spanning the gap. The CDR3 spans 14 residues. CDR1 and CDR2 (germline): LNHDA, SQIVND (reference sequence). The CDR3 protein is CASSKYSSTGELFF. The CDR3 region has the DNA TGTGCCAGTAGTAAATACTCATCCACCGGGGAGCTGTTTTTT.

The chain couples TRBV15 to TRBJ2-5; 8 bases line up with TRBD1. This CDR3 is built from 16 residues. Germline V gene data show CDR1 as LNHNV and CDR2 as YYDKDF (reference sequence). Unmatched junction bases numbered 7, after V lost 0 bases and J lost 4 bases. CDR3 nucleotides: TGTGCCACCAGCAGAGAAGGACAGGGCTTTGGAGAGACCCAGTACTTC. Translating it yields CATSREGQGFGETQYF.

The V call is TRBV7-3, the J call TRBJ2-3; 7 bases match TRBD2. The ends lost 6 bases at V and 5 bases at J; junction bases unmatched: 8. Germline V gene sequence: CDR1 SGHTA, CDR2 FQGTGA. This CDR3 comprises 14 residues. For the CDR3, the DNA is TGTGCCAGCAGTCGCAGCGGGGCCCGAGATACGCAGTATTTT. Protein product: CASSRSGARDTQYF.

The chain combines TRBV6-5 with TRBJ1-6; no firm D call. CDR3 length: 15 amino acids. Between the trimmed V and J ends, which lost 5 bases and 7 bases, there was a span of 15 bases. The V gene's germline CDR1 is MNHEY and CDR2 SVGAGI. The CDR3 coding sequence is TGTGCCAGCAGTCGAAATCAAATGGGCAATTCACCCCTCCACTTT. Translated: CASSRNQMGNSPLHF.

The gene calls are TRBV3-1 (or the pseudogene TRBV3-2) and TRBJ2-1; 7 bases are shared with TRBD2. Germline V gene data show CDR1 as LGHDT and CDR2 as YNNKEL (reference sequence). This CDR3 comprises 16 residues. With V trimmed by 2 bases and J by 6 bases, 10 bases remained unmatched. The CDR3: CASSQLAAGPLNEQFF. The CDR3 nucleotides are TGTGCCAGCAGCCAACTCGCAGCGGGGCCACTCAATGAGCAGTTCTTC.

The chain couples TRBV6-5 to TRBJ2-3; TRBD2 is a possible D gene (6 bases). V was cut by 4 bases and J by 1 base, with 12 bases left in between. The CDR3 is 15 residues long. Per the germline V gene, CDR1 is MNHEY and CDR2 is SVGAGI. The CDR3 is CASSLGTRGTDTQYF. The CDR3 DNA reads TGTGCCAGCAGTTTGGGGACTCGAGGCACAGATACGCAGTATTTT.

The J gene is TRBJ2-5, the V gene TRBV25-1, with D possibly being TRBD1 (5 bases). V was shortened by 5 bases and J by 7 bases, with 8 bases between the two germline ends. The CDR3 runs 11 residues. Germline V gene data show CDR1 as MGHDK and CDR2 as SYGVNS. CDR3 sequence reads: CASSQGVTQYF. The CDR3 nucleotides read TGTGCCAGCAGTCAGGGTGTGACCCAGTACTTC.

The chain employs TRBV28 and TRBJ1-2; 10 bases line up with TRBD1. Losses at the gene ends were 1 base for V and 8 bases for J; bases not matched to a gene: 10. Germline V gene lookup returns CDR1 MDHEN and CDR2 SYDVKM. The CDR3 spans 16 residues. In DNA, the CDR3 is TGTGCCAGCAGTTTATCCGAGGGACAGGGGATTGGCGGCTACACCTTC. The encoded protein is CASSLSEGQGIGGYTF.

In DNA, the CDR3 is TGTGCCAGCAGCGTAGTGTCTAGCGGGGACTACAATGAGCAGTTCTTC. Translated, it gives CASSVVSSGDYNEQFF. This chain uses TRBV9 with TRBJ2-1; 9 bases are a match to TRBD2. CDR3 length equals 16 residues. V shed 0 bases and J 3 bases; nucleotides not matched to a gene: 4. Germline CDR1 is SGDLS and CDR2 is YYNGEE.

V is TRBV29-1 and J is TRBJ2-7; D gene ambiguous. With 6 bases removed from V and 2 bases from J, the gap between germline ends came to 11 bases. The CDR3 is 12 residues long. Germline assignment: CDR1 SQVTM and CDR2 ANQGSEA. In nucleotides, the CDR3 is TGCAGCGTCGGCGACACCACCTACGAGCAGTACTTC. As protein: CSVGDTTYEQYF.

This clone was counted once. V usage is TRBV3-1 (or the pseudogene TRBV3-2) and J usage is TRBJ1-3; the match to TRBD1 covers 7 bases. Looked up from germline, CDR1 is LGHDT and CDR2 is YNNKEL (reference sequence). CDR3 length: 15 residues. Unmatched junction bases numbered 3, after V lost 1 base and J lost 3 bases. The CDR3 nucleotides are TGTGCCAGCAGCCAAGCATGGACAGGTGGAAACACCATATATTTT. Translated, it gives CASSQAWTGGNTIYF.